This TCR beta chain was sequenced for a study of T-cell reconstitution after alpha-beta-depleted transplantation in children. V lost 4 bases and J 1 base, leaving 10 bases between the germline ends. CDR3 length: 13 residues. CDR1 and CDR2 from the germline V gene are SQVTM and ANQGSEA. Unique molecular identifiers were used in preparing the TCRbeta library. One entry per CDR3 protein, called by TCRdb with MiXCR from the PCR reads. Of some 600,000 distinct CDR3 sequences listed, roughly 15% are singletons. This TCR came from a human donor who donated a stem cell graft to a child with acute myeloid leukemia. The V call is TRBV29-1, the J call TRBJ1-1; D is ambiguous. Sequencing was performed on PBMCs from the stem cell graft donor, taken from the stem cell graft. The chain's CDR3 is CSVAVQPNTEAFF. CDR3 bases: TGCAGCGTTGCGGTACAGCCGAACACTGAAGCTTTCTTT. The full variable domain, completed using reference TRBV29-1 and TRBJ1-1, is SAVISQKPSRDICQRGTSLTIQCQVDSQVTMMFWYRQQPGQSLTLIATANQGSEATYESGFVIDKFPISRPNLTFSTLTVSNMSPEDSSIYLCSVAVQPNTEAFFGQGTRLTVV.